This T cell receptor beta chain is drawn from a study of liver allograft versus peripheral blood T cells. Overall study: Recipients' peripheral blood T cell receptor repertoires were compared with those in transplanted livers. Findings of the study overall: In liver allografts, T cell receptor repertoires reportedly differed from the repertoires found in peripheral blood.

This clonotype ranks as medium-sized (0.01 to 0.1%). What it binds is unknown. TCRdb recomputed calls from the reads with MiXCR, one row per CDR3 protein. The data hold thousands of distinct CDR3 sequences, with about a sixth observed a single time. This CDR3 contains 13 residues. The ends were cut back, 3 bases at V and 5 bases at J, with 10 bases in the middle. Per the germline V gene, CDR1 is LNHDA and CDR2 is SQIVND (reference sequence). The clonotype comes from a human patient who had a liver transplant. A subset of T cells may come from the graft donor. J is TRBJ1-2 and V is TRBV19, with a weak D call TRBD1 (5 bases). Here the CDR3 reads CASSIGGEYGYTF. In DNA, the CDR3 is TGTGCCAGTAGTATTGGAGGGGAGTATGGCTACACCTTC. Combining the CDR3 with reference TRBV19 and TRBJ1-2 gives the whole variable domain DGGITQSPKYLFRKEGQNVTLSCEQNLNHDAMYWYRQDPGQGLRLIYYSQIVNDFQKGDIAEGYSVSREKKESFPLTVTSAQKNPTAFYLCASSIGGEYGYTFGSGTRLTVV.